These 4 T cell receptor beta chains were all obtained from the same sample, sequenced in a study of blood T cell repertoires in COVID-19. Sequencing was performed with immunoSEQ multiplex PCR; in TCRdb, only in-frame clones are kept and a portion is missing. This sample has about 180,000 clones, with 70% to 90% found just once. Source material: peripheral blood. These TCRs come from a woman between 45 and 65 years old with COVID-19, enrolled during active disease.

The chain employs TRBV7-9 and TRBJ2-1, with a weak D call TRBD1 (5 bases). The V end lost 4 bases, the J end lost 6 bases, and 7 bases lay between the germline ends. The CDR3 loop spans 12 amino acids. CDR1 is SEHNR and CDR2 is FQNEAQ in the germline V gene (reference sequence). The CDR3 spells CASSSQGNEQFF. DNA for the CDR3: TGTGCCAGCAGCTCCCAGGGCAATGAGCAGTTCTTC.

The chain combines TRBV3-1 (or the pseudogene TRBV3-2) with TRBJ2-1, with 8 bases matching TRBD2. With V trimmed by 1 base and J by 9 bases, 5 bases remained unmatched. The germline CDR1 and CDR2 sequences are LGHDT and YNNKEL (reference sequence). This CDR3 has 14 amino acids. In nucleotides, the CDR3 is TGTGCCAGCAGCCAAGCGGGGGGGCTCAGTGAGCAGTTCTTC. It specifies CASSQAGGLSEQFF.

The gene calls are TRBV19 and TRBJ1-3; the D gene is possibly TRBD1 (5 bases). The germline CDR1 and CDR2 sequences are LNHDA and SQIVND (reference sequence). Trimming removed 2 bases from V and 5 bases from J, with 16 bases in between. This CDR3 has 16 residues. In nucleotides, the CDR3 is TGTGCCAGTAGTATAAGTTTCCAGGGAACAAGAAACACCATATATTTT. As protein: CASSISFQGTRNTIYF.

This sequence joins TRBV19 and TRBJ2-1; the match to TRBD2 covers 9 bases. V gave up 6 bases and J gave up 9 bases; unmatched junction bases: 12. CDR3 size: 15 residues. CDR1 is LNHDA, CDR2 SQIVND, per germline (reference sequence). The CDR3 nucleotides are TGTGCCAGTAGATGGGGCGGGGGGGCCGGCGGTGAGCAGTTCTTC. This sequence encodes CASRWGGGAGGEQFF.